This is a list of T cell receptor beta chains from one sample in a study of cytomegalovirus exposure and HLA in healthy donors. The data were produced by immunoSEQ multiplex PCR, yet TCRdb's version contains in-frame clones alone and is incomplete. There are around 300,000 clones in the sample; roughly 88% occur only once, and about 0.99% lies in the top ten. Material for sequencing was PBMCs. The origin of the receptors is a woman under 30 in good health and CMV-seronegative. CDR3s include the opening cysteine and the closing phenylalanine or tryptophan. The D gene is left open where the match is weak. Some rows have no size entry. The others give once, few or many, or a class for an expanded clone.

v_call	d_call	j_call	clone_size	cdr3_aa	cdr3_nt
TRBV29-1	TRBD1	TRBJ1-4	.	CSVGATGQPNEKLFF	TGCAGCGTTGGGGCGACGGGACAGCCTAATGAAAAACTGTTTTTT
TRBV2	.	TRBJ1-1	.	CAIQYNTEAFF	TGTGCCATCCAGTATAACACTGAAGCTTTCTTT
TRBV5-5	TRBD2	TRBJ2-7	.	CASSVGLAGTYEQYF	TGTGCCAGCAGCGTGGGACTAGCGGGAACCTACGAGCAGTACTTC
TRBV9	TRBD1	TRBJ2-1	.	CASSVRTGGVNEQFF	TGTGCCAGCAGCGTAAGGACAGGGGGGGTTAATGAGCAGTTCTTC
TRBV27	.	TRBJ2-2	.	CASSLWDWTHTGELFF	TGTGCCAGCAGCCTCTGGGATTGGACTCACACCGGGGAGCTGTTTTTT
TRBV6-1	.	TRBJ1-6	many	CASSEEEGTNSPLHF	TGTGCCAGCAGTGAAGAGGAGGGTACGAATTCACCCCTCCACTTT
TRBV7-3	TRBD2	TRBJ2-1	.	CASSLAGGAWDEQFF	TGTGCCAGCAGCTTGGCGGGAGGGGCCTGGGATGAGCAGTTCTTC
TRBV10-2	TRBD1	TRBJ2-5	.	CATRGTGVQETQYF	TGCGCCACGCGGGGGACAGGGGTTCAAGAGACCCAGTACTTC
TRBV7-8	.	TRBJ2-6	.	CASTLEIGGYSGANVLTF	TGTGCCAGCACCCTGGAGATCGGGGGATACTCTGGGGCCAACGTCCTGACTTTC
TRBV5-1	.	TRBJ1-1	.	CASSLSGANTEAFF	TGCGCCAGCAGCTTATCAGGGGCGAACACTGAAGCTTTCTTT
TRBV7-2	TRBD1	TRBJ1-5	.	CAIGTGNQPQHF	TGTGCCATCGGGACAGGGAATCAGCCCCAGCATTTT
TRBV9	TRBD1	TRBJ2-1	.	CASSADPGTDNNEQFF	TGTGCCAGCAGCGCAGACCCCGGGACAGACAACAATGAGCAGTTCTTC
TRBV10-2	TRBD2	TRBJ2-7	.	CASRGVTSVYEQYF	TGCGCCAGCAGAGGGGTGACTAGCGTGTACGAGCAGTACTTC
TRBV5-6	TRBD2	TRBJ2-1	.	CASSLWLAGDGSYNEQFF	TGTGCCAGCAGCTTATGGCTAGCGGGGGACGGCTCCTACAATGAGCAGTTCTTC
TRBV5-1	TRBD2	TRBJ2-2	.	CASRLTTSGIGTGELFF	TGCGCCAGCAGACTTACTACTAGCGGAATTGGGACCGGGGAGCTGTTTTTT
TRBV6-4	.	TRBJ1-5	.	CASSRGEDQPQHF	TGTGCCAGCAGTCGCGGCGAGGATCAGCCCCAGCATTTT
TRBV2	TRBD2	TRBJ2-7	.	CASKLAGGRYEQYF	TGTGCCAGCAAACTAGCGGGAGGACGATACGAGCAGTACTTC
TRBV9	.	TRBJ2-2	once	CASRGLNANTGELFF	TGTGCCAGCAGAGGACTGAATGCGAACACCGGGGAGCTGTTTTTT
TRBV6-1	TRBD1	TRBJ2-4	.	CASSEARGGTGGSKNIQYF	TGTGCCAGCAGTGAAGCGCGTGGTGGGACAGGGGGCTCAAAAAACATTCAGTACTTC
TRBV4-1	.	TRBJ2-7	.	CASSQVGLATYEQYF	TGCGCCAGCAGCCAAGTCGGGCTAGCAACCTACGAGCAGTACTTC
TRBV6-5	TRBD1	TRBJ2-2	.	CASSPGQVWELFF	TGTGCCAGCAGCCCCGGACAGGTTTGGGAGCTGTTTTTT
TRBV29-1	.	TRBJ1-1	.	CSVESGDVVFF	TGCAGCGTTGAATCAGGGGACGTAGTATTCTTT
TRBV27	.	TRBJ2-7	.	CASSAPGISYEQYF	TGTGCCAGCAGTGCCCCAGGGATTTCCTACGAGCAGTACTTC
TRBV5-1	TRBD2	TRBJ2-7	.	CASRETSGSRHEQYF	TGCGCCAGCAGGGAGACTAGCGGGAGTCGGCACGAGCAGTACTTC
TRBV14	.	TRBJ1-1	.	CASSRGGGNTEAFF	TGTGCCAGCAGCCGAGGGGGGGGGAACACTGAAGCTTTCTTT
TRBV28	.	TRBJ2-7	.	CATSEGESYEQYF	TGTGCCACCTCGGAGGGCGAATCCTACGAGCAGTACTTC
TRBV4-3	TRBD1	TRBJ2-5	once	CASSLGQGTETQYF	TGCGCCAGCAGCCTCGGACAGGGAACGGAGACCCAGTACTTC
TRBV7-9	TRBD1	TRBJ2-7	.	CASSPADRSYEQYF	TGTGCCAGCAGCCCCGCGGACAGGTCCTACGAGCAGTACTTC
TRBV28	.	TRBJ1-5	.	CASSPRRGYQPQHF	TGTGCCAGCAGCCCGCGCCGGGGATACCAGCCCCAGCATTTT
TRBV29-1	.	TRBJ1-4	.	CSVAFGNEKLFF	TGCAGCGTTGCCTTCGGTAATGAAAAACTGTTTTTT
TRBV9	TRBD2	TRBJ2-3	.	CASSEALAGGTDTQYF	TGTGCCAGCAGCGAGGCTTTAGCGGGAGGGACAGATACGCAGTATTTT
TRBV4-2	.	TRBJ2-7	.	CASSPEGGAKSYEQYF	TGTGCCAGCAGCCCAGAAGGCGGCGCCAAATCCTACGAGCAGTACTTC